Sequencing of this TCR beta chain was carried out in a study of shared clonotypes between healthy human individuals. Trimming shortened V by 2 bases and J by 2 bases, and 5 bases separated the two germline ends. The CDR3 has 13 amino acids. Germline V gene lookup returns CDR1 SGHTA and CDR2 FQGNSA. A single count supports this clone. Other DNA sequences from this sample encode an identical CDR3 as well. The protocol was immunoSEQ multiplex PCR, while the TCRdb copy is restricted to in-frame clones and leaves out a portion. The table has 2 million to 2.5 million clones, approximately 95% seen once; the top ten hold under 0.45%.

The source material was naive CD4+ T cells from PBMCs. Subset noted: CD45RA+ positively selected. The V and J genes are TRBV7-2 and TRBJ2-3, with D unclear. The clonotype was recovered from a man aged 18 to 29 in good health. Some clones in this sample may be carry-over from other donors' samples. CDR3 residues: CASSLSPTDTQYF. Here the CDR3 DNA reads TGTGCCAGCAGCTTATCTCCCACAGATACGCAGTATTTT.